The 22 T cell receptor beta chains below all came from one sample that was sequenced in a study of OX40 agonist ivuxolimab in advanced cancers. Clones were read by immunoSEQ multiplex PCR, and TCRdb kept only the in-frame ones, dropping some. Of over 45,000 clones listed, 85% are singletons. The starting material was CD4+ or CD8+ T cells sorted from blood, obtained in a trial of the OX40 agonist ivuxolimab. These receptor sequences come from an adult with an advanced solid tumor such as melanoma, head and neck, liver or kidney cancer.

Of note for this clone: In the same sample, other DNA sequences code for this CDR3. CDR3 DNA: TGTGCCAGCAGCGTACACCGGGACAGCCCGTGGACTAATGAAAAACTGTTTTTT. It specifies CASSVHRDSPWTNEKLFF. This chain joins TRBV11-3 and TRBJ1-4, with 7 bases matching TRBD1. Per germline, CDR1 SGHNT and CDR2 YENEEA. The CDR3 runs 18 residues. V lost 5 bases, J lost 2 bases, and 14 bases stayed unmatched. The whole variable domain, remainder taken from reference TRBV11-3 and TRBJ1-4, is EAGVVQSPRYKIIEKKQPVAFWCNPISGHNTLYWYLQNLGQGPELLIRYENEEAVDDSQLPKDRFSAERLKGVDSTLKIQPAELGDSAVYLCASSVHRDSPWTNEKLFFGSGTQLSVL.

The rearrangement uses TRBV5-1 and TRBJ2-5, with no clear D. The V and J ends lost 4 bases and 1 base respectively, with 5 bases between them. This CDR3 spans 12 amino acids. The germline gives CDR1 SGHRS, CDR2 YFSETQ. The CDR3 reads CASSRAQETQYF. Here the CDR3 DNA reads TGCGCCAGCAGCCGGGCCCAAGAGACCCAGTACTTC.

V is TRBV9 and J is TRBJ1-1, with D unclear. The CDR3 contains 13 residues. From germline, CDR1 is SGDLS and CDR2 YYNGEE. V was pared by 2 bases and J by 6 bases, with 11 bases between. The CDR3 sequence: CASSVQPRAEAFF. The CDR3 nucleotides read TGTGCCAGCAGCGTGCAGCCCCGAGCTGAAGCTTTCTTT.

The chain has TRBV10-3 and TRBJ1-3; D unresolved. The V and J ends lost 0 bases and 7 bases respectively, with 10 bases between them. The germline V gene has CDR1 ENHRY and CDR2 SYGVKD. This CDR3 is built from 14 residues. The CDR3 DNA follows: TGTGCCATCAGTGAGTCCGGAAGTATGAACACCATATATTTT. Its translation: CAISESGSMNTIYF.

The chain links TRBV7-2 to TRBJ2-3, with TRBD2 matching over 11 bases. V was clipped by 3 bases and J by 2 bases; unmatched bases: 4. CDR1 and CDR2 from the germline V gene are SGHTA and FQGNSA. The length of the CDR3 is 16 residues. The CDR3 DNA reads TGTGCCAGCAGCTTGGGGGGACTAGCGGCCACAGATACGCAGTATTTT. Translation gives CASSLGGLAATDTQYF.

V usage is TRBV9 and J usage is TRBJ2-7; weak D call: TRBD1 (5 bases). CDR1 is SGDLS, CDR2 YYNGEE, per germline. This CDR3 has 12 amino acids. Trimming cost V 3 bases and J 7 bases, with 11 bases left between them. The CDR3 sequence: CASSGTKEEQYF. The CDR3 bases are TGTGCCAGCAGCGGGACAAAGGAGGAGCAGTACTTC.

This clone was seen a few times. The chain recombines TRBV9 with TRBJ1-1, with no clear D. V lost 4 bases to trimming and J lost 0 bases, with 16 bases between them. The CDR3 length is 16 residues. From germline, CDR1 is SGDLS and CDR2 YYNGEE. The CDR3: CASSKGLAAMNTEAFF. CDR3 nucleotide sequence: TGTGCCAGCAGCAAGGGCCTGGCGGCAATGAACACTGAAGCTTTCTTT.

The CDR3: CASSDGSGTGELFF. The CDR3 DNA follows: TGTGCCAGCAGTGACGGAAGTGGAACCGGGGAGCTGTTTTTT. The rearrangement joins TRBV6-4 to TRBJ2-2; D uncertain. Looked up from germline, CDR1 is MRHNA and CDR2 is SNTAGT. CDR3 length: 14 residues. V was pared by 2 bases and J by 5 bases, with 9 bases between.

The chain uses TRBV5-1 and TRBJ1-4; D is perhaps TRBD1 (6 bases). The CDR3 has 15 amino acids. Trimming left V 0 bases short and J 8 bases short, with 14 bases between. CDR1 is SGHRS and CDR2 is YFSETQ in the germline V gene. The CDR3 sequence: CASSLAGTLKEKLFF. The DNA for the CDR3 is TGCGCCAGCAGCTTGGCCGGGACACTTAAGGAAAAACTGTTTTTT.

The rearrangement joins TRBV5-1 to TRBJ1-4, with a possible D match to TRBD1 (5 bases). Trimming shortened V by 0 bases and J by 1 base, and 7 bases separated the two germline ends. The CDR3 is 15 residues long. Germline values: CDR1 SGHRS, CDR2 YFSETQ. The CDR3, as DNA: TGCGCCAGCAGCTTGGTGCAGGGAACTAATGAAAAACTGTTTTTT. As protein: CASSLVQGTNEKLFF.

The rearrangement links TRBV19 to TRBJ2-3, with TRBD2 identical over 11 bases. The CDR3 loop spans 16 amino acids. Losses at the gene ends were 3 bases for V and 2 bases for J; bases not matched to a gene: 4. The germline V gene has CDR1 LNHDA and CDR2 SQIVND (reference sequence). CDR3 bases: TGTGCCAGTAGTATTTTAGCGGGGGGGAACACAGATACGCAGTATTTT. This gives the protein CASSILAGGNTDTQYF.

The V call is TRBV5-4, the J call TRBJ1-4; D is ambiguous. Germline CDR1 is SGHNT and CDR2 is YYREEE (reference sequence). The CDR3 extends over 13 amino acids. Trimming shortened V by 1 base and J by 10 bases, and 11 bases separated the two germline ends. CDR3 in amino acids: CASSLREVGKLFF. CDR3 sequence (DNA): TGTGCCAGCAGCTTGCGGGAGGTAGGAAAACTGTTTTTT.

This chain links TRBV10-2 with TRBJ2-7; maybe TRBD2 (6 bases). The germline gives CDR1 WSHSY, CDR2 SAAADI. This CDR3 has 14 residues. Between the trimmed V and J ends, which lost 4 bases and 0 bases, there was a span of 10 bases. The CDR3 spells CASSGAEGSYEQYF. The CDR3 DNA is TGCGCCAGCAGTGGGGCGGAGGGCTCCTACGAGCAGTACTTC.

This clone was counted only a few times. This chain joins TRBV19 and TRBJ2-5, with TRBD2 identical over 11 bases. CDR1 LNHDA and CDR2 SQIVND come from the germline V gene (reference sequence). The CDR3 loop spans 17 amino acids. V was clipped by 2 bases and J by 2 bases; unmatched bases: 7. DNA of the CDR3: TGTGCCAGTAGTATACTAGCGGGGGGCCAACTTCAAGAGACCCAGTACTTC. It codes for CASSILAGGQLQETQYF.

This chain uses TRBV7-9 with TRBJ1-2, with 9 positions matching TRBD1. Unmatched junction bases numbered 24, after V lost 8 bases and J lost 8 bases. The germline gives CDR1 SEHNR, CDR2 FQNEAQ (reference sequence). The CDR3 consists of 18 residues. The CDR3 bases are TGTGCCAGCTTCCCGGGCCCACAGGGGGCTATTCTGTCGGAGGGCTACACCTTC. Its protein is CASFPGPQGAILSEGYTF. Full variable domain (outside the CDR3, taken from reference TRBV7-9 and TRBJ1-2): DTGVSQNPRHKITKRGQNVTFRCDPISEHNRLYWYRQTLGQGPEFLTYFQNEAQLEKSRLLSDRFSAERPKGSFSTLEIQRTEQGDSAMYLCASFPGPQGAILSEGYTFGSGTRLTVV.

CDR3 nucleotide sequence: TGTGCCAGCAGGGCGGACACCTATGGCTACACCTTC. Encoded protein: CASRADTYGYTF. J is TRBJ1-2 and V is TRBV11-2; TRBD1 is a possible D gene (5 bases). V was cut by 6 bases and J by 4 bases, with 9 bases left in between. Looked up from germline, CDR1 is SGHAT and CDR2 is FQNNGV. The CDR3 sequence is 12 residues long.

DNA of the CDR3: TGTGCCAGTAGTACCGCCGGGGTGGGAAATGAAAAACTGTTTTTT. Protein: CASSTAGVGNEKLFF. J is TRBJ1-4 and V is TRBV19; D is unresolved. The CDR3 is 15 residues long. Germline CDR1 reads LNHDA; CDR2 reads SQIVND (reference sequence). V was cut by 4 bases and J by 5 bases, with 14 bases left in between.

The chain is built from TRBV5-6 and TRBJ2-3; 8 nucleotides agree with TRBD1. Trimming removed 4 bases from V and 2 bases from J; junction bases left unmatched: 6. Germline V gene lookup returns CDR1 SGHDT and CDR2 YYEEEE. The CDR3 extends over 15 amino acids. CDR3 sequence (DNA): TGTGCCAGCAGCCCCCGGGACAGGTACACAGATACGCAGTATTTT. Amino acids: CASSPRDRYTDTQYF.

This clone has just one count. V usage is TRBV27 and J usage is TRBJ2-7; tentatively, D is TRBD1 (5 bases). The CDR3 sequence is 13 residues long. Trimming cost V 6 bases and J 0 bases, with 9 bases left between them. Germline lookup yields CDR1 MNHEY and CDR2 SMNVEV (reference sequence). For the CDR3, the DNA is TGTGCCAGCAGGGGGCTGAGCTCCTACGAGCAGTACTTC. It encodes CASRGLSSYEQYF.

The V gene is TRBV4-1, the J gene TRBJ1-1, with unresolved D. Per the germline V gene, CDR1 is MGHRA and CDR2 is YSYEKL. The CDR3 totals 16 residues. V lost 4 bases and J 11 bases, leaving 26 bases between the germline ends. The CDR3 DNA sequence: TGCGCCAGCAGCCCCGACCCTAGCGAAGTGTACCGAGGGGCTTTCTTT. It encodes CASSPDPSEVYRGAFF.

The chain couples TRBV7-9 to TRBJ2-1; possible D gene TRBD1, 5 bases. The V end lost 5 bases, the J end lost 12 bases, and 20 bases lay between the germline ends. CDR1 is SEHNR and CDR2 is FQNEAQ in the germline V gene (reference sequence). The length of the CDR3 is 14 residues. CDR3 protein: CASSPGGQGSRQFF. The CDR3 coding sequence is TGTGCCAGCAGCCCAGGTGGGCAGGGATCACGGCAGTTCTTC.

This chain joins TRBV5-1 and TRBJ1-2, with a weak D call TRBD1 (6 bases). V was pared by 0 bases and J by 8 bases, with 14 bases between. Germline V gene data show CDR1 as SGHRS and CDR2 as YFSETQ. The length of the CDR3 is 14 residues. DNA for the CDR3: TGCGCCAGCAGCTTGGTTGGGGGCGAGAGCGGCTACACCTTC. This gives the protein CASSLVGGESGYTF.